The following is a T cell receptor beta chain sequence with its context. Its cognate antigen is unknown. The data are from a study of cytomegalovirus exposure and HLA in healthy donors. V lost 6 bases to trimming and J lost 3 bases, with 14 bases between them. Germline CDR1 reads MNHEY; CDR2 reads SVGAGI. There are 14 residues in the CDR3. The PCR was carried out with 60 Vbeta primers and 13 Jbeta primers. The method was immunoSEQ multiplex PCR; TCRdb's version includes in-frame clones alone and lacks a portion of them. This repertoire shows 110,000 or so clones, over 75% found once; its top ten account for nearly 2.5%. Study-wide findings and caveats: Some V segments, TRBV6-2 and TRBV6-3 among them, were indistinguishable and were therefore excluded.

Sequencing used PBMCs. The rearrangement joins TRBV6-5 to TRBJ1-2; TRBD1 is a possible D gene (5 bases). The receptor was derived from a woman aged 18-29 years in good health and CMV-seronegative. The CDR3 bases are TGTGCCAGCAGCTACGGAGGGGCGTACTATGGCTACACCTTC. This encodes CASSYGGAYYGYTF.